This T cell receptor beta chain was sequenced during a study of blood T cell repertoires in COVID-19. V was clipped by 8 bases and J by 1 base, with 8 bases between them. CDR3 size: 13 residues. Germline V lookup: CDR1 MGHRA, CDR2 YSYEKL. Measured with immunoSEQ multiplex PCR; TCRdb has only the in-frame clones, and not every one. The sample carries about 300,000 clones, 85% to 90% recorded once. In Cohort 3, a recovered donor had either two negative PCRs, clearance, or symptom resolution. Sequenced: PBMCs or T cells enriched from blood (not recorded which). The rearrangement uses TRBV4-1 and TRBJ2-2; TRBD2 is a possible D gene (6 bases). This TCR was sampled from a man aged 25 to 40 who had recovered from COVID-19. In nucleotides, the CDR3 is TGCGCCAGCCGGGGGATGAACACCGGGGAGCTGTTTTTT. Encoded protein: CASRGMNTGELFF.